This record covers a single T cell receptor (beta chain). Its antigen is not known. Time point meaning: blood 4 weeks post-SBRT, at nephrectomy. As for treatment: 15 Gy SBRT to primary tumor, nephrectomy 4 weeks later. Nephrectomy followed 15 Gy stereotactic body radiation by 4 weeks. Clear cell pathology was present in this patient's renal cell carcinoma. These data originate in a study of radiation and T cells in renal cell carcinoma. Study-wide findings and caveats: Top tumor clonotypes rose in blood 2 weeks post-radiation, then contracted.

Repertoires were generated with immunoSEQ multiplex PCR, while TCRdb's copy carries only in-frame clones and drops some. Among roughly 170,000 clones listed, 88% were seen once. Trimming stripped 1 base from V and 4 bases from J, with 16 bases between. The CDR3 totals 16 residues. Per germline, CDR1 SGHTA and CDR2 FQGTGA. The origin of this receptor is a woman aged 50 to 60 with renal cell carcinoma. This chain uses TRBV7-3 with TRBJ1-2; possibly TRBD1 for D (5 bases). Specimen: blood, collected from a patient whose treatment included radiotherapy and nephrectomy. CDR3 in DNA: TGTGCCAGCAGCTTAATTGGTGGTCAGGGTAGCTATGGCTACACCTTC. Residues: CASSLIGGQGSYGYTF.